The count of the clone carrying this T cell receptor (beta chain) is one. This sample stems from a study of blood T cell repertoires in COVID-19. The wider study: Sources were T cells, B-cell-depleted T cells, or PBMCs; the material itself was cDNA or gDNA.

Assay used: immunoSEQ multiplex PCR; TCRdb lists only in-frame clones, some missing. In the table there are more than 95,000 clones, 70% to 90% of which are singletons. This receptor was taken from a man aged 25 to 45 with acute or convalescent COVID-19. Material for sequencing was peripheral blood.

CDR3 in DNA: TGTGCCAGCAGCTTAGCGCAGGGGGCTCCCTACGAGCAGTACTTC. Its translation is CASSLAQGAPYEQYF. The chain combines TRBV11-1 with TRBJ2-7, with 8 positions matching TRBD1. Looked up from germline, CDR1 is SGHAT and CDR2 is FQDESV (reference sequence). CDR3 length: 15 amino acids. V was pared by 0 bases and J by 2 bases, with 3 bases of the junction left unmatched.